A single TCR beta chain is shown here with its context. What it binds is unknown. The CDR3 is 16 amino acids. With V trimmed by 2 bases and J by 0 bases, 8 bases remained unmatched. Germline CDR1 SGHRS, CDR2 YFSETQ. TCRdb itself ran the reads through MiXCR, one entry per CDR3 protein. The sample records just over 450,000 distinct CDR3 sequences, roughly 43% being singletons. These data belong to a study of T cell repertoires in cytomegalovirus infection. Study overall: In the study, CMV epitopes included recently identified HLA-C-restricted and well-studied HLA-B-restricted ones.

Regarding the study as a whole: Cumulative frequency of public TCR beta families picked out carriers of CMV plus the relevant HLA.

The TCR was taken from a human donor in good health (CMV status not recorded). Some clones in this sample may be carry-over from other donors' samples. The chain is built from TRBV5-1 and TRBJ2-7; 7 bases align to TRBD1. The source material was cultured PBMCs, sampled from culture after CMV antigen stimulation. The CDR3 spells CASSFGWDSYSYEQYF. DNA for the CDR3: TGCGCCAGCAGCTTCGGATGGGACAGCTACTCCTACGAGCAGTACTTC.